Listed below are T cell receptor beta chains from one sample, sequenced in a study of T cells in Graves' hyperthyroidism and ophthalmopathy. TCRdb reanalysed the multiplex PCR reads using MiXCR and keeps one entry per CDR3 protein. The table lists fewer than 650,000 distinct CDR3 sequences, 14% of them singletons. Sequencing was performed on blood. The receptors stem from a woman in her thirties or forties with Graves' hyperthyroidism. CDR3s include the opening cysteine and the closing phenylalanine or tryptophan. The order of the fields is J gene, D gene, V gene, clone size, CDR3 DNA, CDR3 protein. A D gene is named only where the DNA matches it firmly. Expanded clones get a size class; other rows say once, few or many, or leave the size out.

TRBJ1-1	NA	TRBV7-9	many	TGTGCCAGCAGCTTCGATGGGTTTCGGGCTGAAGCTTTCTTT	CASSFDGFRAEAFF
TRBJ1-4	NA	TRBV11-2	NA	TGTGCCAGCAGCTTAACCGGGACTCTTGAAAAACTGTTTTTT	CASSLTGTLEKLFF
TRBJ1-6	TRBD1	TRBV28	many	TGTGCCAGCAGTACAGGACAGGCTCCTTCACCCCTCCACTTT	CASSTGQAPSPLHF
TRBJ2-7	TRBD2	TRBV9	few	TGTGCCAGCAGCGTAGGACCCGGGACTAGCGGGAGCTCCTACGAGCAGTACTTC	CASSVGPGTSGSSYEQYF
TRBJ2-5	TRBD1	TRBV25-1	NA	TGTGCCAGCAGTGAGCGACCTGGGACAGTTCAAGAGACCCAGTACTTC	CASSERPGTVQETQYF
TRBJ1-6	NA	TRBV7-9	many	TGTGCCAGCAGGGGAGCGAGTTCACCCCTCCACTTT	CASRGASSPLHF
TRBJ1-1	TRBD1	TRBV4-1	NA	TGCGCCAGCAGCCGGGGACAGGGGGTTAAGTTGAACACTGAAGCTTTCTTT	CASSRGQGVKLNTEAFF
TRBJ2-7	NA	TRBV4-1	few	TGCGCCAGCAGCCAGGGGAGTCTTGGCGGTAGAGAGAGCTCCTACGAGCAGTACTTC	CASSQGSLGGRESSYEQYF
TRBJ1-2	NA	TRBV7-9	NA	TGTGCCAGCAGCTTAGCGGACGCGCGCTATGGCTACACCTTC	CASSLADARYGYTF
TRBJ2-6	TRBD1	TRBV20-1	NA	TGCAGTGCTGGAACAGGGGTATCCCCTGGGGCCAACGTCCTGACTTTC	CSAGTGVSPGANVLTF
TRBJ2-2	TRBD2	TRBV20-1	few	TGCAGTGCTAGCGGGCTAGCGGGAGGAAACACCGGGGAGCTGTTTTTT	CSASGLAGGNTGELFF
TRBJ2-3	NA	TRBV2	many	TGTGCCAGCGTAATGGGAACCAGCACAGATACGCAGTATTTT	CASVMGTSTDTQYF
TRBJ1-1	NA	TRBV11-2	many	TGTGCCAGCAGCTTCGACAGATTAAACACTGAAGCTTTCTTT	CASSFDRLNTEAFF
TRBJ2-1	TRBD2	TRBV6-1	many	TGTGCCAGCAGTGAAAAAGCTAGCGGGAGGACCTACAATGAGCAGTTCTTC	CASSEKASGRTYNEQFF
TRBJ2-2	TRBD1	TRBV12-5	few	TGTGCTAGTGGTTTGACAGGGGGCAACACCGGGGAGCTGTTTTTT	CASGLTGGNTGELFF
TRBJ2-1	NA	TRBV20-1	many	TGCAGTGCCCCCCTCCCGAGGCAGGGGAAAGGGAATGAGCAGTTCTTC	CSAPLPRQGKGNEQFF
TRBJ1-2	NA	TRBV5-1	many	TGCGCCAGCAGCTTGGACGGTCAGGGGACGAGCTATGGCTACACCTTC	CASSLDGQGTSYGYTF
TRBJ2-3	TRBD2	TRBV11-2	many	TGTGCCAGCAGCTTAGATTGGGCTACAGCGGGAGGGAAAGATACGCAGTATTTT	CASSLDWATAGGKDTQYF
TRBJ2-3	NA	TRBV24-1	NA	TGTGCCACCAGTGATCGACTAGATACGCAGTATTTT	CATSDRLDTQYF
TRBJ2-6	NA	TRBV7-8	NA	TGTGCCAGCAACCTGAAAACTCCCTCTGGGGCCAACGTCCTGACTTTC	CASNLKTPSGANVLTF
TRBJ2-5	NA	TRBV12-3/TRBV12-4	many	TGTGCCAGCAGGGAGAGACTCGGGGGCGGCATTCAAGAGACCCAGTACTTC	CASRERLGGGIQETQYF
TRBJ2-7	TRBD1	TRBV2	few	TGTGCCAGCAGTGTGGACAGGGCCAACTACGAGCAGTACTTC	CASSVDRANYEQYF
TRBJ2-1	NA	TRBV4-1	NA	TGCGCCAGCAGCCAAGATAGGGCAGACTACGAGCAGTTCTTC	CASSQDRADYEQFF
TRBJ2-3	TRBD2	TRBV10-3	NA	TGTGCCATCAGTGAGCGGGAGGTAGATACGCAGTATTTT	CAISEREVDTQYF
TRBJ2-7	TRBD2	TRBV28	NA	TGTGCCAGCACCCAAAGGACTAGCAGCTACGAGCAGTACTTC	CASTQRTSSYEQYF
TRBJ2-5	NA	TRBV5-1	few	TGCGCCAGCACCACGGGCGCCTCCGCCCAAGAGACCCAGTACTTC	CASTTGASAQETQYF
TRBJ1-3	NA	TRBV12-3/TRBV12-4	many	TGTGCCAGCAGTTTAGGCCCGGGTGGGTCTGGAAACACCATATATTTT	CASSLGPGGSGNTIYF
TRBJ1-1	NA	TRBV20-1	many	TGCAGTGCTAGGCACGGGGGGGGGGGCACTGAAGCTTTCTTT	CSARHGGGGTEAFF
TRBJ2-6	NA	TRBV28	NA	TGTGCCAGCCGGAGGGGGCGAGTCGATTTGTATGGGGCCAACGTCCTGACTTTC	CASRRGRVDLYGANVLTF
TRBJ2-7	TRBD2	TRBV7-2	many	TGTGCCAGCAGCTTAGGGCCTCCGGGACTAGCGGGAGAATCGGCATGGGGATGGACCTACGAGCAGTACTTC	CASSLGPPGLAGESAWGWTYEQYF
TRBJ1-1	NA	TRBV24-1	many	TGTGCCACCAGTCCTGGTACAGGGACCACTGAAGCTTTCTTT	CATSPGTGTTEAFF
TRBJ2-1	TRBD2	TRBV2	many	TGTGCCAGCATCAGACTAGCGGGCTCCTACAATGAGCAGTTCTTC	CASIRLAGSYNEQFF
TRBJ2-1	TRBD2	TRBV3-1	many	TGTGCCAGCAGGCGGACTAGCGGAGGAAGATACAATGAGCAGTTCTTC	CASRRTSGGRYNEQFF
TRBJ2-7	NA	TRBV20-1	many	TGCAGTGCTAGTGGTTTAGGCTACGAGCAGTACTTC	CSASGLGYEQYF
TRBJ2-3	NA	TRBV7-2	many	TGTGCCAGCAGCTTTGGAGGGGCGGGAAATACAGATACGCAGTATTTT	CASSFGGAGNTDTQYF
TRBJ1-2	NA	TRBV19	NA	TGTGCCACCACGGGAGGGGAATATGGCTACACCTTC	CATTGGEYGYTF
TRBJ2-5	TRBD1	TRBV12-3/TRBV12-4	many	TGTGCCAGCAGTGCGACAGGGTCCCTCCCGGAGACCCAGTACTTC	CASSATGSLPETQYF
TRBJ1-5	NA	TRBV20-1	many	TGCAGTGCCGGTGGACAGCACAATCAGCCCCAGCATTTT	CSAGGQHNQPQHF
TRBJ2-2	NA	TRBV7-2	many	TGTGCCAGCATTCCAGGGGGGGGACTGAACACCGGGGAGCTGTTTTTT	CASIPGGGLNTGELFF
TRBJ2-7	TRBD2	TRBV2	many	TGTGCCAGCAATCCTAGCGGGAGCTACGAGCAGTACTTC	CASNPSGSYEQYF
TRBJ2-7	NA	TRBV29-1	many	TGCAGCGTTGAGGATGGTGTGTTTTTGAACGAGCAGTACTTC	CSVEDGVFLNEQYF
TRBJ2-3	NA	TRBV9	NA	TGTGCCAGCAGCGTAGACCCCTTAAACACAGATACGCAGTATTTT	CASSVDPLNTDTQYF
TRBJ1-1	TRBD1	TRBV4-1	NA	TGCGCCAGCAGCCAACCAAGCGACAGGGCGAGGGGAGCTTTCTTT	CASSQPSDRARGAFF
TRBJ2-7	NA	TRBV3-1	many	TGTGCCAGCAGCCAAGGTCGGACAGTGAGCGGTCACGAGCAGTACTTC	CASSQGRTVSGHEQYF
TRBJ2-1	TRBD1	TRBV7-2	many	TGTGCCAGCAGCTTTAGCCAATCGACAGGGATCAATGAGCAGTTCTTC	CASSFSQSTGINEQFF
TRBJ2-3	NA	TRBV9	NA	TGTGCCAGCAGCGTAGAAGGTGGCACAGATACGCAGTATTTT	CASSVEGGTDTQYF